This entry is about one TCR beta chain. This entry is derived from a study of T cells in Graves' hyperthyroidism and ophthalmopathy. The CDR3 spans 12 residues. CDR1 SQVTM and CDR2 ANQGSEA come from the germline V gene. The germline V and J ends were trimmed by 8 bases and 6 bases, with 14 bases remaining between them. The source material, RNA transcripts, was used to amplify TCR beta CDR3 regions. Primed by the HTBI set, a first-round RT-PCR was run on the TCR CDR3. TCRdb reprocessed the multiplex PCR reads with MiXCR, giving one entry per CDR3 protein. This table holds over 450,000 distinct CDR3 sequences, roughly an eighth found once.

The source of this sequence is a woman aged 18-29 years with Graves' hyperthyroidism. This chain uses TRBV29-1 with TRBJ2-1; possibly TRBD1 for D (5 bases). Sequencing was done on a sample of blood. The CDR3 DNA follows: TGCAGCCCCTTAGGGGCCTTCAATGAGCAGTTCTTC. This sequence encodes CSPLGAFNEQFF.